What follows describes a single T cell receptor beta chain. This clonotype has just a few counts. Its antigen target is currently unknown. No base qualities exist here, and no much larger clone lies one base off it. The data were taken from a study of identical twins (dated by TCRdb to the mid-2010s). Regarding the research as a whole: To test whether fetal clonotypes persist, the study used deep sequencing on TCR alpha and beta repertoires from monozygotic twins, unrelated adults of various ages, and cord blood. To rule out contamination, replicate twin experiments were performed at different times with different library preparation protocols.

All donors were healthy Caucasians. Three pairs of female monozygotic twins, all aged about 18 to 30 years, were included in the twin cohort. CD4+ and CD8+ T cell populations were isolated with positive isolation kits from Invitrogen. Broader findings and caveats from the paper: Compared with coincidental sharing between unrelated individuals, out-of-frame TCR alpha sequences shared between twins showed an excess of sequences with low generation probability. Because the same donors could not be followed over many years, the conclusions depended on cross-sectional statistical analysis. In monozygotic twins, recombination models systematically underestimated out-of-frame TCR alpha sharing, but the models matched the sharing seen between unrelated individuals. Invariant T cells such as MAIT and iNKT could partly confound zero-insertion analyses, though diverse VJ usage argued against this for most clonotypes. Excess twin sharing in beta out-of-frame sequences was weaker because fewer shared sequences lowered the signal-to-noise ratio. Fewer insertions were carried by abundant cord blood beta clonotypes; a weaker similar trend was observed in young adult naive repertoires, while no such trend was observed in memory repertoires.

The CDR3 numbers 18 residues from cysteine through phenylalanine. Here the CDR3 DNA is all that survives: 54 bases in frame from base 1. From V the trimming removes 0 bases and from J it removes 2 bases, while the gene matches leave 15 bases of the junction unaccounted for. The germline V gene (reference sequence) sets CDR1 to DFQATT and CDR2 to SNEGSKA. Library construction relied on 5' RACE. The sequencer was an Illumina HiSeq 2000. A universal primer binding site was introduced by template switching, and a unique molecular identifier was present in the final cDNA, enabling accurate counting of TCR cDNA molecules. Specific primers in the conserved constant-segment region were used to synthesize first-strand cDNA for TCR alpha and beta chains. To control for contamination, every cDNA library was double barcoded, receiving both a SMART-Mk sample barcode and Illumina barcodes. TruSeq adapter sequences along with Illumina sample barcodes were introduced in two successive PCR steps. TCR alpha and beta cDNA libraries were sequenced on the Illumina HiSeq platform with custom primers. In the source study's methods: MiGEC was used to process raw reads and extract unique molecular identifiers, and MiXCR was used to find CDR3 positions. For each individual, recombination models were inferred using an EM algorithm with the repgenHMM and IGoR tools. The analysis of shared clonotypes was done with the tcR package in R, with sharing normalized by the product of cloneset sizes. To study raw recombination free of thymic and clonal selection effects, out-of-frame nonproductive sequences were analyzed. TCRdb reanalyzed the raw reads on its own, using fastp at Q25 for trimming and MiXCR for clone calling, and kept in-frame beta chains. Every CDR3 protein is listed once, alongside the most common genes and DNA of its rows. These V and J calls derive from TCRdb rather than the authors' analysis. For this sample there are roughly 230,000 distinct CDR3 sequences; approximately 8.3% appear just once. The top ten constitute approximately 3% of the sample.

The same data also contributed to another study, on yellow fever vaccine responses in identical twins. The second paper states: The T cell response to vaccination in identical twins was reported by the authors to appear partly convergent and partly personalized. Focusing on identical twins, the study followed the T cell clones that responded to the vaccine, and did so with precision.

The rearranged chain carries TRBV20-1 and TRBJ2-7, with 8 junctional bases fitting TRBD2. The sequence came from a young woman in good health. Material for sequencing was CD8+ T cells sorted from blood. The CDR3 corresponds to CSAREPAPAGAAPYEQYF. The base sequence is TGCAGTGCTAGAGAACCCGCGCCAGCGGGGGCCGCTCCCTACGAGCAGTACTTC.